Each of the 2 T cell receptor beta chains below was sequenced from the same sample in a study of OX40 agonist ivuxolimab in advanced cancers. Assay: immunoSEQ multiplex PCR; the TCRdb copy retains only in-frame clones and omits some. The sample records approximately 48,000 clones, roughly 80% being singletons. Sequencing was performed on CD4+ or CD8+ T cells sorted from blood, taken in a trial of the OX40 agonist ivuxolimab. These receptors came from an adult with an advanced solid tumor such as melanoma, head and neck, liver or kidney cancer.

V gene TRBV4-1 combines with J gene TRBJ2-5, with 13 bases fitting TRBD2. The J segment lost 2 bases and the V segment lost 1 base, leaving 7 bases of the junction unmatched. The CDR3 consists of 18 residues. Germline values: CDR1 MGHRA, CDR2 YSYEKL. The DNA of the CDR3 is TGCGCCAGCAGCCAAGTTAACCTGGGACTAGCGGGGCAAGAGACCCAGTACTTC. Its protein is CASSQVNLGLAGQETQYF.

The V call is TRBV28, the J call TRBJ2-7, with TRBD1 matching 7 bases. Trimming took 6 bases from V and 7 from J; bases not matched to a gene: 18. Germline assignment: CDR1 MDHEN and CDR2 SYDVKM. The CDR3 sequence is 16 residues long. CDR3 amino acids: CASSLRDSSFLGEQYF. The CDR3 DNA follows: TGTGCCAGCAGCCTAAGGGACAGTTCGTTCCTGGGAGAGCAGTACTTC.